Presented here are 7 T cell receptor beta chains from one specimen sequenced in a study of T-cell memory formation after mild COVID-19 (TCRdb year 2021). The method behind the library was 5' RACE. Sequencing was carried out with an Illumina NovaSeq 6000. The public reads were reanalyzed by TCRdb: fastp trimming at Q25, MiXCR alignment, in-frame beta chains only. Under each unique CDR3 protein, matching rows form one entry showing the most common genes and DNA. The sample has 250,000 to 350,000 distinct CDR3 sequences on record, approximately 19% of them singletons. The top ten hold roughly 21% of the sample. Sequenced: PBMCs or a T cell subset sorted from them (not recorded which). The receptors stem from a man aged 18 to 30 who had mild COVID-19 (a few samples of this study predate the infection). The sample titles of this study are shuffled in the database, so cell type and time point are left out; the donor was told from shared clones.

The V and J genes are TRBV5-5 and TRBJ1-3, with 7 positions matching TRBD1. Trimming removed 0 bases from V and 3 bases from J; junction bases left unmatched: 6. Germline CDR1 SGHKS, CDR2 YYEKEE (reference sequence). The CDR3 has 16 residues. CDR3 protein: CASSLDSPGGGNTIYF. CDR3 sequence (DNA): TGTGCCAGCAGCTTGGATTCGCCAGGGGGTGGAAACACCATATATTTT.

The chain recombines TRBV18 with TRBJ1-2; perhaps TRBD1 as D (6 bases). CDR1 KGHSH and CDR2 LQKENI come from the germline V gene. The CDR3 runs 16 residues. Trimming removed 2 bases from V and 1 base from J, with 14 bases in between. The CDR3 DNA sequence: TGTGCCAGCTCACCAGAGGGGACATCTTTTAACTATGGCTACACCTTC. It encodes CASSPEGTSFNYGYTF.

In this sample, this clonotype turned up a few times. V usage is TRBV27 and J usage is TRBJ2-7; 7 bases are a match to TRBD1. CDR1 is MNHEY and CDR2 is SMNVEV in the germline V gene (reference sequence). Trimming removed 4 bases from V and 1 base from J; junction bases left unmatched: 13. This CDR3 region has 17 residues. In DNA, the CDR3 is TGTGCCAGCAGTTCCCCTCAACAGGGGTACCCTTCCTACGAGCAGTACTTC. The encoded protein is CASSSPQQGYPSYEQYF.

The chain employs TRBV7-8 and TRBJ1-2; possible D gene TRBD1, 6 bases. Trimming pared 8 bases from V and 2 bases from J, leaving 18 bases between. This CDR3 has 15 amino acids. CDR1 is SGHVS and CDR2 is FQNEAQ in the germline V gene. CDR3 DNA sequence: TGTGCCAGCGTCTTATCCCATCAGGGGAACTATGGCTACACCTTC. Protein: CASVLSHQGNYGYTF.

This clonotype was seen only a few times. Here the CDR3 reads CASSQSGPRLRRGLHYEQYV. The CDR3 nucleotides read TGTGCCAGCAGCCAATCAGGACCCCGACTAAGAAGAGGACTACACTACGAGCAGTACGTC. The chain is built from TRBV3-1 and TRBJ2-7; D is perhaps TRBD2 (6 bases). V lost 2 bases and J 3 bases, leaving 29 bases between the germline ends. This CDR3 is built from 20 residues. Per germline, CDR1 LGHDT and CDR2 YNNKEL (reference sequence).

This clonotype has just a few counts. The chain couples TRBV30 to TRBJ2-3; D is perhaps TRBD2 (5 bases). Trimming cost V 5 bases and J 1 base, with 13 bases left between them. The CDR3 is made up of 14 amino acids. Germline values: CDR1 GTSNPN, CDR2 SVGIG (reference sequence). DNA for the CDR3: TGTGCCTGGGACTACAGCGGCGGCACAGATACGCAGTATTTT. Encoded protein: CAWDYSGGTDTQYF.

The chain employs TRBV29-1 and TRBJ1-1, with D hard to call. The CDR3 spans 14 residues. CDR1 and CDR2 from the germline V gene are SQVTM and ANQGSEA. V lost 0 bases to trimming and J lost 6 bases, with 14 bases between them. The CDR3 spells CSVEDRARRAEAFF. The CDR3 nucleotides read TGCAGCGTTGAAGATCGGGCCCGGAGGGCTGAAGCTTTCTTT. The complete variable domain, with remaining parts taken from reference TRBV29-1 and TRBJ1-1, reads SAVISQKPSRDICQRGTSLTIQCQVDSQVTMMFWYRQQPGQSLTLIATANQGSEATYESGFVIDKFPISRPNLTFSTLTVSNMSPEDSSIYLCSVEDRARRAEAFFGQGTRLTVV.